Listed here are 6 T cell receptor beta chains from one sample, sequenced in a study of blood T cell repertoires in COVID-19. The method was immunoSEQ multiplex PCR; TCRdb's version includes in-frame clones alone and lacks a portion of them. The sample holds 200,000 to 300,000 clones, approximately 78% seen once. Sequenced sample: peripheral blood. These receptors were collected from a woman aged 55-70 years with active or convalescent COVID-19.

This clone came up a few times. The V gene is TRBV11-2, the J gene TRBJ2-7; a weak D match, TRBD1 (6 bases). V dropped 1 base and J dropped 7 bases, with 11 bases sitting between them. This CDR3 has 13 amino acids. Germline CDR1 and CDR2: SGHAT and FQNNGV. CDR3 sequence reads: CASSLGSDREQYF. The CDR3 coding sequence is TGTGCCAGCAGCTTAGGCTCAGACAGGGAGCAGTACTTC. Together with reference TRBV11-2 and TRBJ2-7, the CDR3 gives the full variable domain: EAGVAQSPRYKIIEKRQSVAFWCNPISGHATLYWYQQILGQGPKLLIQFQNNGVVDDSQLPKDRFSAERLKGVDSTLKIQPAKLEDSAVYLCASSLGSDREQYFGPGTRLTVT.

The gene calls are TRBV21-1 and TRBJ1-6. TRBV21-1 is described as a pseudogene. The CDR3 extends over 15 amino acids. The CDR3 DNA is TGTGCCAGCAGCACTCCCGATCCGCGCAATTCACCCCTCCACTTT. Translated, it gives CASSTPDPRNSPLHF.

This sequence joins TRBV6-1 and TRBJ2-7, with D possibly matching TRBD1 (6 bases). Trimming cost V 2 bases and J 2 bases, with 13 bases left between them. The CDR3 sequence is 15 residues long. The V gene's germline CDR1 is MNHNS and CDR2 SASEGT. CDR3 in DNA: TGTGCCAGCAGTGAACCAGGGACACCCCCCTACGAGCAGTACTTC. Its translation is CASSEPGTPPYEQYF.

The V call is TRBV19, the J call TRBJ1-5; D might be TRBD1 (6 bases). V was pared by 5 bases and J by 6 bases, with 17 bases between. Germline V gene sequence: CDR1 LNHDA, CDR2 SQIVND (reference sequence). This CDR3 comprises 15 residues. The CDR3 region has the DNA TGTGCCAGTAGTCACAGGGAGAAGGGATCTCAGCCCCAGCATTTT. Encoded protein: CASSHREKGSQPQHF.

V is TRBV7-9 and J is TRBJ1-4; weak D call: TRBD1 (6 bases). Trimming shortened V by 3 bases and J by 0 bases, and 11 bases separated the two germline ends. The V gene's germline CDR1 is SEHNR and CDR2 FQNEAQ (reference sequence). There are 16 residues in the CDR3. CDR3: CASSFIQGATNEKLFF. In DNA, the CDR3 is TGTGCCAGCAGCTTCATACAGGGAGCAACTAATGAAAAACTGTTTTTT.

The CDR3 region has the DNA TGTGCCAGCAGCGAACACACCCCCGGACAGGGAAACTATGGCTACACCTTC. Translating it yields CASSEHTPGQGNYGYTF. The chain combines TRBV9 with TRBJ1-2, with 8 bases lining up with TRBD1. The CDR3 runs to 17 residues. Germline V CDR1 and CDR2: SGDLS, YYNGEE. V shed 3 bases and J 2 bases; nucleotides not matched to a gene: 12.